This is a list of T cell receptor beta chains from one sample in a study of OX40 agonist ivuxolimab in advanced cancers. Here immunoSEQ multiplex PCR was the method, and the copy in TCRdb shows in-frame clones only, minus some. This sample yields 65,000 to 75,000 clones, of which around nine tenths are seen a single time; approximately 1.1% belongs to the top ten. This specimen was CD4+ or CD8+ T cells sorted from blood, taken in a trial of the OX40 agonist ivuxolimab. Receptor source: an adult with an advanced solid tumor such as melanoma, head and neck, liver or kidney cancer. Each CDR3 is given with its conserved first and last residue. D genes are given only for firm matches. Clone size is not always given. Where it is, it says once, few, many or a class for expanded clones.

abundance: -; v_gene: TRBV11-1; j_gene: TRBJ2-3; d_gene: -; len: 15; CDR3aa: CASSPDGYDTDTQYF; CDR3nt: TGTGCCAGCAGCCCAGACGGTTACGACACAGATACGCAGTATTTT
abundance: -; v_gene: TRBV29-1; j_gene: TRBJ1-4; d_gene: -; len: 14; CDR3aa: CSVDQGQRGEKLFF; CDR3nt: TGCAGCGTTGATCAAGGACAGAGAGGAGAAAAACTGTTTTTT
abundance: -; v_gene: TRBV11-2; j_gene: TRBJ2-5; d_gene: -; len: 16; CDR3aa: CASSLGTFRDGETQYF; CDR3nt: TGTGCCAGCAGCTTAGGTACCTTTCGGGATGGAGAGACCCAGTACTTC
abundance: -; v_gene: TRBV18; j_gene: TRBJ2-3; d_gene: -; len: 16; CDR3aa: CASSPFATPGEDTQYF; CDR3nt: TGTGCCAGCTCACCATTCGCGACTCCTGGGGAAGATACGCAGTATTTT
abundance: -; v_gene: TRBV2; j_gene: TRBJ1-2; d_gene: -; len: 13; CDR3aa: CASSYDISYGYTF; CDR3nt: TGTGCCAGCAGTTATGACATCTCCTATGGCTACACCTTC
abundance: -; v_gene: TRBV5-1; j_gene: TRBJ2-2; d_gene: -; len: 16; CDR3aa: CASSLSYREGAGELFF; CDR3nt: TGCGCCAGCAGCCTGAGCTACAGGGAGGGTGCCGGGGAGCTGTTTTTT
abundance: -; v_gene: TRBV7-2; j_gene: TRBJ1-1; d_gene: TRBD1; len: 14; CDR3aa: CASSLGQGSTEAFF; CDR3nt: TGTGCCAGCAGCTTGGGACAGGGGAGCACTGAAGCTTTCTTT
abundance: -; v_gene: TRBV5-1; j_gene: TRBJ1-3; d_gene: TRBD1; len: 15; CDR3aa: CASSRGDSRENTIYF; CDR3nt: TGCGCCAGCAGCCGAGGGGACAGCCGGGAAAACACCATATATTTT
abundance: -; v_gene: TRBV30; j_gene: TRBJ2-1; d_gene: TRBD1; len: 13; CDR3aa: CAWNRGLQGEQFF; CDR3nt: TGTGCCTGGAACAGGGGGCTTCAGGGTGAGCAGTTCTTC
abundance: -; v_gene: TRBV19; j_gene: TRBJ1-6; d_gene: TRBD1; len: 14; CDR3aa: CASTPGQGASGLHF; CDR3nt: TGTGCCAGTACCCCGGGACAGGGGGCCTCAGGCCTCCACTTT
abundance: -; v_gene: TRBV6-1; j_gene: TRBJ1-2; d_gene: -; len: 13; CDR3aa: CASTGEALYGYTF; CDR3nt: TGTGCCAGCACTGGGGAGGCCCTCTATGGCTACACCTTC
abundance: -; v_gene: TRBV6-1; j_gene: TRBJ2-5; d_gene: TRBD2; len: 14; CDR3aa: CASRVSGAYETQYF; CDR3nt: TGTGCCAGCAGAGTCAGCGGGGCGTACGAGACCCAGTACTTC
abundance: -; v_gene: TRBV5-6; j_gene: TRBJ1-1; d_gene: TRBD1; len: 15; CDR3aa: CASRSSGTVNTEAFF; CDR3nt: TGTGCCAGCAGGTCTTCCGGGACAGTGAACACTGAAGCTTTCTTT
abundance: -; v_gene: TRBV5-4; j_gene: TRBJ2-3; d_gene: TRBD1; len: 15; CDR3aa: CASSWKTGGTDTQYF; CDR3nt: TGTGCCAGCAGCTGGAAGACAGGGGGCACAGATACGCAGTATTTT
abundance: -; v_gene: TRBV4-1; j_gene: TRBJ1-2; d_gene: -; len: 15; CDR3aa: CASSQDENRNYGYTF; CDR3nt: TGCGCCAGCAGCCAAGATGAGAACCGGAACTATGGCTACACCTTC
abundance: -; v_gene: TRBV18; j_gene: TRBJ1-5; d_gene: -; len: 13; CDR3aa: CASSLDGTGSQHF; CDR3nt: TGTGCCAGCTCACTGGACGGGACTGGGTCCCAGCATTTT
abundance: -; v_gene: TRBV30; j_gene: TRBJ2-2; d_gene: TRBD2; len: 11; CDR3aa: CASKRGGELFF; CDR3nt: TGTGCCTCCAAGCGGGGGGGGGAGCTGTTTTTT
abundance: -; v_gene: TRBV5-1; j_gene: TRBJ2-5; d_gene: TRBD1; len: 14; CDR3aa: CASSFRQGGETQYF; CDR3nt: TGCGCCAGCAGCTTTAGACAGGGGGGGGAGACCCAGTACTTC
abundance: once; v_gene: TRBV18; j_gene: TRBJ1-2; d_gene: -; len: 12; CDR3aa: CASRDDSGGYTF; CDR3nt: TGTGCCAGCCGGGACGACAGCGGCGGCTACACCTTC
abundance: -; v_gene: TRBV5-4; j_gene: TRBJ2-5; d_gene: TRBD2; len: 18; CDR3aa: CASSTGTSGVIIGETQYF; CDR3nt: TGTGCCAGCAGCACGGGGACTAGCGGGGTCATTATAGGAGAGACCCAGTACTTC
abundance: -; v_gene: TRBV7-8; j_gene: TRBJ2-7; d_gene: -; len: 13; CDR3aa: CASSSRQFYEQYF; CDR3nt: TGTGCCAGCAGCTCCAGACAGTTCTACGAGCAGTACTTC
abundance: few; v_gene: TRBV2; j_gene: TRBJ2-7; d_gene: -; len: 14; CDR3aa: CASSTGTPDYEQYF; CDR3nt: TGTGCCAGCTCCACCGGGACACCAGACTACGAGCAGTACTTC
abundance: -; v_gene: TRBV6-5; j_gene: TRBJ1-6; d_gene: TRBD1; len: 15; CDR3aa: CASSPSGTVYSPLHF; CDR3nt: TGTGCCAGCAGTCCCTCCGGGACAGTTTATTCACCCCTCCACTTT
abundance: -; v_gene: TRBV11-2; j_gene: TRBJ2-2; d_gene: -; len: 17; CDR3aa: CASSLAFGTMNTGELFF; CDR3nt: TGTGCCAGCAGCTTAGCCTTTGGCACCATGAACACCGGGGAGCTGTTTTTT
abundance: -; v_gene: TRBV19; j_gene: TRBJ1-5; d_gene: -; len: 16; CDR3aa: CASSPPGGGASSPQHF; CDR3nt: TGTGCCAGTAGCCCTCCCGGAGGAGGGGCTTCATCTCCCCAGCATTTT
abundance: once; v_gene: TRBV30; j_gene: TRBJ1-1; d_gene: -; len: 15; CDR3aa: CAWRNPMGVSTEAFF; CDR3nt: TGTGCCTGGAGAAACCCTATGGGGGTTAGCACTGAAGCTTTCTTT
abundance: -; v_gene: TRBV5-1; j_gene: TRBJ2-7; d_gene: -; len: 14; CDR3aa: CASSLETATYEQYF; CDR3nt: TGCGCCAGCAGCTTGGAAACAGCGACCTACGAGCAGTACTTC
abundance: -; v_gene: TRBV11-2; j_gene: TRBJ2-7; d_gene: -; len: 15; CDR3aa: CASSLDGGISYEQYF; CDR3nt: TGTGCCAGCAGCTTAGATGGCGGGATATCCTACGAGCAGTACTTC
abundance: -; v_gene: TRBV5-1; j_gene: TRBJ1-2; d_gene: TRBD1; len: 14; CDR3aa: CASSGGQGGYGYTF; CDR3nt: TGCGCCAGCAGCGGGGGACAGGGTGGCTATGGCTACACCTTC
abundance: -; v_gene: TRBV6-1; j_gene: TRBJ2-7; d_gene: TRBD1; len: 14; CDR3aa: CASSRDRETYEQYF; CDR3nt: TGTGCCAGCAGTCGGGACAGGGAGACCTACGAGCAGTACTTC
abundance: -; v_gene: TRBV7-8; j_gene: TRBJ2-1; d_gene: -; len: 14; CDR3aa: CASSLYLSYNEQFF; CDR3nt: TGTGCCAGCAGCTTATATCTGAGTTACAATGAGCAGTTCTTC
abundance: -; v_gene: TRBV7-9; j_gene: TRBJ2-1; d_gene: -; len: 11; CDR3aa: CASSLRGTKFF; CDR3nt: TGTGCCAGCAGCTTAAGGGGGACCAAGTTCTTC
abundance: once; v_gene: TRBV5-1; j_gene: TRBJ2-5; d_gene: -; len: 13; CDR3aa: CASSRPGIQTQYF; CDR3nt: TGCGCCAGCAGCCGTCCAGGGATTCAGACCCAGTACTTC
abundance: -; v_gene: TRBV11-2; j_gene: TRBJ1-4; d_gene: -; len: 16; CDR3aa: CASSRGRSSTNEKLFF; CDR3nt: TGTGCCAGCAGCCGAGGCAGGAGTTCAACTAATGAAAAACTGTTTTTT
abundance: -; v_gene: TRBV6-5; j_gene: TRBJ2-1; d_gene: -; len: 14; CDR3aa: CASNRGGSYNEQFF; CDR3nt: TGTGCCAGCAACCGGGGAGGCTCCTACAATGAGCAGTTCTTC
abundance: -; v_gene: TRBV2; j_gene: TRBJ1-5; d_gene: -; len: 14; CDR3aa: CASRDGHPGQPQHF; CDR3nt: TGTGCCAGCAGGGACGGGCACCCCGGTCAGCCCCAGCATTTT
abundance: -; v_gene: TRBV5-1; j_gene: TRBJ1-2; d_gene: TRBD1; len: 13; CDR3aa: CASSPGQNYGYTF; CDR3nt: TGCGCCAGCAGCCCGGGACAGAACTATGGCTACACCTTC
abundance: once; v_gene: TRBV5-5; j_gene: TRBJ1-6; d_gene: -; len: 13; CDR3aa: CASSPTPLSPLHF; CDR3nt: TGTGCCAGCAGCCCTACCCCTTTGTCACCCCTCCACTTT
abundance: -; v_gene: TRBV6-1; j_gene: TRBJ2-3; d_gene: -; len: 14; CDR3aa: CASSAGGSTDTQYF; CDR3nt: TGTGCCAGCTCGGCAGGAGGGAGCACAGATACGCAGTATTTT
abundance: -; v_gene: TRBV5-4; j_gene: TRBJ2-5; d_gene: -; len: 13; CDR3aa: CASSGGAGETQYF; CDR3nt: TGTGCCAGCAGCGGGGGGGCCGGAGAGACCCAGTACTTC
abundance: -; v_gene: TRBV30; j_gene: TRBJ1-5; d_gene: -; len: 14; CDR3aa: CAWRGSSPNQPQHF; CDR3nt: TGTGCCTGGAGAGGCAGCAGTCCCAATCAGCCCCAGCATTTT
abundance: -; v_gene: TRBV11-2; j_gene: TRBJ1-6; d_gene: -; len: 18; CDR3aa: CASSLTVPGGSYNSPLHF; CDR3nt: TGTGCCAGCAGCTTAACTGTTCCAGGCGGCTCCTATAATTCACCCCTCCACTTT
abundance: -; v_gene: TRBV11-1; j_gene: TRBJ2-7; d_gene: -; len: 14; CDR3aa: CASSLATGITGQYF; CDR3nt: TGTGCCAGCAGCTTAGCCACAGGGATTACGGGGCAGTACTTC
abundance: -; v_gene: TRBV19; j_gene: TRBJ1-2; d_gene: -; len: 14; CDR3aa: CASISPGVHYGYTF; CDR3nt: TGTGCCAGTATATCACCCGGAGTTCACTATGGCTACACCTTC
abundance: -; v_gene: TRBV7-2; j_gene: TRBJ2-7; d_gene: TRBD2; len: 14; CDR3aa: CASSTAGGPYEQYF; CDR3nt: TGTGCCAGCAGCACGGCGGGGGGACCCTACGAGCAGTACTTC
abundance: -; v_gene: TRBV15; j_gene: TRBJ2-3; d_gene: -; len: 13; CDR3aa: CATSSTRSGTQYF; CDR3nt: TGTGCCACCAGCTCTACGCGGTCAGGTACGCAGTATTTT
abundance: -; v_gene: TRBV7-2; j_gene: TRBJ1-2; d_gene: -; len: 14; CDR3aa: CASSSTWDINGYTF; CDR3nt: TGTGCCAGCAGCTCCACCTGGGACATTAATGGCTACACCTTC
abundance: -; v_gene: TRBV6-5; j_gene: TRBJ2-7; d_gene: -; len: 14; CDR3aa: CASSSPGASYEQYF; CDR3nt: TGTGCCAGCAGTTCCCCCGGGGCTTCCTACGAGCAGTACTTC